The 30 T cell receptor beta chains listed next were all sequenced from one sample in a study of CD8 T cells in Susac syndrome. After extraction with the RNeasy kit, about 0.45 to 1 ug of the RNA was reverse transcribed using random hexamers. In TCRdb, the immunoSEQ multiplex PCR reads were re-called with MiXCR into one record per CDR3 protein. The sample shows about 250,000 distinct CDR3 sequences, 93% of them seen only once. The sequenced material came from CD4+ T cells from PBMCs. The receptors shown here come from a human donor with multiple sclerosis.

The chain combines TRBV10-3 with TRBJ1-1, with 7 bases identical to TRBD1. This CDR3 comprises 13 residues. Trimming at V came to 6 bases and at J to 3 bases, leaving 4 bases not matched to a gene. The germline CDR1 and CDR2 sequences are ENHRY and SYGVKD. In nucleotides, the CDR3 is TGTGCCATCAGGAGCGACAGGGACACTGAAGCTTTCTTT. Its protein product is CAIRSDRDTEAFF.

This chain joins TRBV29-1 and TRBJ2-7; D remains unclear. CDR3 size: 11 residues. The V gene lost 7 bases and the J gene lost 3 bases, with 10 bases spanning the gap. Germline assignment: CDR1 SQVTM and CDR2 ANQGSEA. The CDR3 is CSGTSGYEQYF. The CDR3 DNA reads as TGCAGCGGCACTTCGGGCTACGAGCAGTACTTC.

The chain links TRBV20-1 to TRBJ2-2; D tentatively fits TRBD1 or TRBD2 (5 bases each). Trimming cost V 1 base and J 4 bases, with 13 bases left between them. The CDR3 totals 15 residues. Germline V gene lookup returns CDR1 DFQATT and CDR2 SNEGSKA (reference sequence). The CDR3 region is CSARGDGPITGELFF. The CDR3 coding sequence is TGCAGTGCTAGAGGGGACGGCCCTATCACCGGGGAGCTGTTTTTT.

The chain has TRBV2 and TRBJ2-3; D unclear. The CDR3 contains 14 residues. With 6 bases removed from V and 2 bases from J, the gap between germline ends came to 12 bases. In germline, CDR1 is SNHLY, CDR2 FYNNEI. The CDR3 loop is CASRKSFLTDTQYF. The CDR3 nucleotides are TGTGCCAGCAGGAAAAGCTTTCTCACAGATACGCAGTATTTT.

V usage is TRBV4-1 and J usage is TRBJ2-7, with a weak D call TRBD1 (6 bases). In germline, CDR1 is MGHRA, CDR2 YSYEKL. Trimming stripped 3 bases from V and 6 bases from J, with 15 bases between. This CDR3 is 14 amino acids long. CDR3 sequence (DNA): TGCGCCAGCAGCCATCCGTTACAGGGACCCGAGCAGTACTTC. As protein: CASSHPLQGPEQYF.

CDR3: CSAFQGVAQETQYF. CDR3 in DNA: TGCAGTGCTTTCCAGGGAGTTGCCCAAGAGACCCAGTACTTC. The V call is TRBV20-1, the J call TRBJ2-5; D is tentatively TRBD1 or TRBD2 (5 bases each). There are 14 residues in the CDR3. Germline assignment: CDR1 DFQATT and CDR2 SNEGSKA (reference sequence). V lost 5 bases and J lost 1, with 14 bases in between.

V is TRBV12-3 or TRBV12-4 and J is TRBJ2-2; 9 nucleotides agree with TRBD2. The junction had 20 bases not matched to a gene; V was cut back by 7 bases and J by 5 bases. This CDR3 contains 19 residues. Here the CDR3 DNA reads TGTGCCAGCACCACGAGTTATCCGGTGGTAGCGGGAGATACCGGGGAGCTGTTTTTT. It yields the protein CASTTSYPVVAGDTGELFF.

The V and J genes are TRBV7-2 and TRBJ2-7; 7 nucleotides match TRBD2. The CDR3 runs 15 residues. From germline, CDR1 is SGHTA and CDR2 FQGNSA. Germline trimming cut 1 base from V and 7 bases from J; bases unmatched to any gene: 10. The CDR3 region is CASSLESRTRREQYF. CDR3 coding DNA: TGTGCCAGCAGCTTAGAGAGCCGGACTAGGCGGGAGCAGTACTTC.

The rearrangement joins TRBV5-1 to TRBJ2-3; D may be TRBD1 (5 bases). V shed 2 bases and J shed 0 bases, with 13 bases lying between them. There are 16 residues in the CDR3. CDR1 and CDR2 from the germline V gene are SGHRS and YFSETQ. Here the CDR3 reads CASSLGVNPSTDTQYF. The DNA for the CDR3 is TGCGCCAGCAGCTTAGGGGTCAACCCTAGCACAGATACGCAGTATTTT. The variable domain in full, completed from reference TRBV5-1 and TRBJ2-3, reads KAGVTQTPRYLIKTRGQQVTLSCSPISGHRSVSWYQQTPGQGLQFLFEYFSETQRNKGNFPGRFSGRQFSNSRSEMNVSTLELGDSALYLCASSLGVNPSTDTQYFGPGTRLTVL.

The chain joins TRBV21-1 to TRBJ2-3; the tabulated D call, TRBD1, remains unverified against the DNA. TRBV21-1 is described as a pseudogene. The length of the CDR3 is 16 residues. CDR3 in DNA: TGTGCCAGCAGCAAAATACGGGGCGGGGGCACAGATACGCAGTATTTT. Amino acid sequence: CASSKIRGGGTDTQYF.

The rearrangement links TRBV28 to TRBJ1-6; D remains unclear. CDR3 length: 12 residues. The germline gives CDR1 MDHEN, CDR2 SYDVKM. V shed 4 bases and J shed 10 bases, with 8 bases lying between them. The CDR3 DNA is TGTGCCAGCAGTTCTCAGAGGTCACCCCTCCACTTT. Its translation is CASSSQRSPLHF.

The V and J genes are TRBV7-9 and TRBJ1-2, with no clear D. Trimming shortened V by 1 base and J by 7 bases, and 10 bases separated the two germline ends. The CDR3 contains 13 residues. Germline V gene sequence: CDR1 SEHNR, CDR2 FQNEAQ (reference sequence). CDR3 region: CASSLEGRAGYTF. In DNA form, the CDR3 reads TGTGCCAGCAGCTTAGAGGGAAGGGCTGGCTACACCTTC.

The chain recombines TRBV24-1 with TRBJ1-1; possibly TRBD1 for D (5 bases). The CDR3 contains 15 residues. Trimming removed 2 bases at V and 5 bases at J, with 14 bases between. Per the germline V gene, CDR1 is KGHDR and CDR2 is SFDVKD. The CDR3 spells CATSDSIGGATEAFF. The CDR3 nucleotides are TGTGCCACCAGTGATTCCATCGGGGGAGCGACTGAAGCTTTCTTT.

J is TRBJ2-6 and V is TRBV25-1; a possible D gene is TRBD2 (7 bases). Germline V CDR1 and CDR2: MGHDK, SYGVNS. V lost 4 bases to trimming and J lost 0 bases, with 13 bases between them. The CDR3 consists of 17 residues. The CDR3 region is CASSAGGLNSGANVLTF. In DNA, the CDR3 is TGTGCCAGCAGTGCGGGGGGCCTCAACTCTGGGGCCAACGTCCTGACTTTC. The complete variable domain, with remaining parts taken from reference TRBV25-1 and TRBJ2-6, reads EADIYQTPRYLVIGTGKKITLECSQTMGHDKMYWYQQDPGMELHLIHYSYGVNSTEKGDLSSESTVSRIRTEHFPLTLESARPSHTSQYLCASSAGGLNSGANVLTFGAGSRLTVL.

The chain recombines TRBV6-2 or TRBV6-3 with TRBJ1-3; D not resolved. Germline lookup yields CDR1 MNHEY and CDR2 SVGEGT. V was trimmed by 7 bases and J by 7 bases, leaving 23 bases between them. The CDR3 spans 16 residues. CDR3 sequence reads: CASTARSAERRNTIYF. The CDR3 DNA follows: TGTGCCAGCACCGCCCGATCGGCGGAGCGGCGGAACACCATATATTTT.

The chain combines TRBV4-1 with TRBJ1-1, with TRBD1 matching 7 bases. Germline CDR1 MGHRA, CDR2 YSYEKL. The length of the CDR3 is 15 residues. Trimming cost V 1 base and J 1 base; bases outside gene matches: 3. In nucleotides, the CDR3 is TGCGCCAGCAGCCAAGGACGGGACAGGAACACTGAAGCTTTCTTT. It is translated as CASSQGRDRNTEAFF.

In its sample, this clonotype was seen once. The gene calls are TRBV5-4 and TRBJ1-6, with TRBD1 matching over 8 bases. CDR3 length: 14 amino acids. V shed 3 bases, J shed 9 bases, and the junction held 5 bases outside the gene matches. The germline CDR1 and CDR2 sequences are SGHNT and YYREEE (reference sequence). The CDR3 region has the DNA TGTGCCAGCAGCTCGGACAGGGTGACTTCACCCCTCCACTTT. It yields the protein CASSSDRVTSPLHF.

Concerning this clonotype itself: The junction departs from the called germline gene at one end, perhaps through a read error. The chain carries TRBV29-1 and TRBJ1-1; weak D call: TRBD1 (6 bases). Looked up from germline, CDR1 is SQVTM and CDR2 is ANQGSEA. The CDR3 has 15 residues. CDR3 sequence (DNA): TGCAGCGTTGAAGACCACAGGGCATTGAACACTGAAGTTTTCTTT. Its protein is CSVEDHRALNTEVFF.

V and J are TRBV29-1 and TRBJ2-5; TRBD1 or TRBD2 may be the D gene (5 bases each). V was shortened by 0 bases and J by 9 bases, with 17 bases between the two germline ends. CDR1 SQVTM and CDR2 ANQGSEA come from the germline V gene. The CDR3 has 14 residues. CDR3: CSVEESGTPEAQYF. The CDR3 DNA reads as TGCAGCGTTGAAGAATCCGGGACCCCCGAGGCCCAGTACTTC.

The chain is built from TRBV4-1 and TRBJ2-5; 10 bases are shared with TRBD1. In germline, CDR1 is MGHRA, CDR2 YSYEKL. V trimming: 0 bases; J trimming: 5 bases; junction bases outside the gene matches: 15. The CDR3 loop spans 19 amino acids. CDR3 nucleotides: TGCGCCAGCAGCCAAGATTGGGGACAGGGGCCCAGGGCCATGGAGACCCAGTACTTC. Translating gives CASSQDWGQGPRAMETQYF.

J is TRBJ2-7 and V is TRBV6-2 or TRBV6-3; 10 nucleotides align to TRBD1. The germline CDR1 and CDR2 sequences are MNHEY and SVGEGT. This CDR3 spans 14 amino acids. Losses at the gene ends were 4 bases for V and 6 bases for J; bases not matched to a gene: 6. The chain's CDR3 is CASSWGQGPSEQYV. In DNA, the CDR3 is TGTGCCAGCAGTTGGGGACAGGGGCCCTCCGAGCAGTACGTC.

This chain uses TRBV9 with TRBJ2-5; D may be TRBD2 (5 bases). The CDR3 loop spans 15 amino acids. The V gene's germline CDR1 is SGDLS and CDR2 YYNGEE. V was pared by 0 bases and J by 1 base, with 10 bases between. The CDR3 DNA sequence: TGTGCCAGCAGCGTAGAGGGAGCCTCCCAAGAGACCCAGTACTTC. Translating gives CASSVEGASQETQYF.

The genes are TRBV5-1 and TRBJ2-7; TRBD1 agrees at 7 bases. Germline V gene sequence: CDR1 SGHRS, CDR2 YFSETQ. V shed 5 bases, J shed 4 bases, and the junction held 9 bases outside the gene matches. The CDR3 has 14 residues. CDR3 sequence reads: CASSREGADYEQYF. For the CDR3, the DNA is TGCGCCAGCAGTCGCGAGGGGGCTGATTACGAGCAGTACTTC. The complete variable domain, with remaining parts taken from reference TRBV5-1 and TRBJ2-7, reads KAGVTQTPRYLIKTRGQQVTLSCSPISGHRSVSWYQQTPGQGLQFLFEYFSETQRNKGNFPGRFSGRQFSNSRSEMNVSTLELGDSALYLCASSREGADYEQYFGPGTRLTVT.

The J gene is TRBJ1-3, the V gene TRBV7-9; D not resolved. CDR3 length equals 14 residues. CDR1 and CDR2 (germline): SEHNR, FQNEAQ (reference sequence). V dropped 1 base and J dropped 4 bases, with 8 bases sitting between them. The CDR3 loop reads CASSLVRDGNTIYF. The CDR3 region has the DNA TGTGCCAGCAGCTTAGTTCGTGACGGAAACACCATATATTTT.

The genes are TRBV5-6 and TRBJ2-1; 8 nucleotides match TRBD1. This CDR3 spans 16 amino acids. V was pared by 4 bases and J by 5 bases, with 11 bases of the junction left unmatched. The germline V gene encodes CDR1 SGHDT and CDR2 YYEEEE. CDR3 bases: TGTGCCAGCAGCACCCGACAGGGGTTTCGTCACAATGAGCAGTTCTTC. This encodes CASSTRQGFRHNEQFF.

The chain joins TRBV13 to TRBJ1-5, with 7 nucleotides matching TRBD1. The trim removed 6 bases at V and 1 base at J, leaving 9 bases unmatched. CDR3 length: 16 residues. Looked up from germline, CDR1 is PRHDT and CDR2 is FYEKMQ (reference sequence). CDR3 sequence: CASSQSRGGSNQPQHF. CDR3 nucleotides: TGTGCCAGCAGTCAAAGTAGAGGGGGCAGCAATCAGCCCCAGCATTTT.

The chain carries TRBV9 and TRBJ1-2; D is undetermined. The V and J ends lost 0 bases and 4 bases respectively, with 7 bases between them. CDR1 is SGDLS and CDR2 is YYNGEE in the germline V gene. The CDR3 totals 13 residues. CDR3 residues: CASSVVPSYGYTF. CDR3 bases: TGTGCCAGCAGCGTAGTGCCGAGCTATGGCTACACCTTC.

Here the CDR3 reads CASSQNEGNTIYF. CDR3 bases: TGCGCCAGCAGCCAGAACGAGGGAAACACCATATATTTT. This chain links TRBV4-1 with TRBJ1-3; D gene uncertain. Trimming took off 3 bases at V and 4 bases at J, with 7 bases between the two ends. Germline V CDR1 and CDR2: MGHRA, YSYEKL. The CDR3 extends over 13 amino acids.

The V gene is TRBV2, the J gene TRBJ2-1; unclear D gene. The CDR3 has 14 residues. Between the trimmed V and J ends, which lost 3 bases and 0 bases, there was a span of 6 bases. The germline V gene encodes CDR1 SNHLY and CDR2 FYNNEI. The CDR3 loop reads CASSDGSSYNEQFF. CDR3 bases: TGTGCCAGCAGTGACGGAAGCTCCTACAATGAGCAGTTCTTC.

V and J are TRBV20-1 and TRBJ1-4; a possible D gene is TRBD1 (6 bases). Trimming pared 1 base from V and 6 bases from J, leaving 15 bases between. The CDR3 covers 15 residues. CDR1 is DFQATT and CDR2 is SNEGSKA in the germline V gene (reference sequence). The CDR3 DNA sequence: TGCAGTGCTAGAGTCCCCAGGGGCCGGTATGAAAAACTGTTTTTT. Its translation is CSARVPRGRYEKLFF.